This is a list of T cell receptor beta chains from one sample in a study of human T cells and chemical hapten exposure. TCRdb re-called the RACE reads through MiXCR, storing one row per CDR3 protein. In the table there are about 380,000 distinct CDR3 sequences, nearly 6.5% of which are singletons. This sample comprised whole blood, obtained in connection with sensitization to the hapten diphenylcyclopropenone (DPC). The receptors were gathered from a woman aged 18 to 35 with alopecia areata. Some clones in this sample may be carry-over from other donors' samples. The CDR3 runs from the conserved cysteine through the conserved F or W. The D gene is left open where the match is weak. A row's size may be missing; if present it is once, few, many or a size class.

J gene | clone size | V gene | D gene | CDR3 DNA | CDR3 protein
TRBJ2-1 | many | TRBV10-3 | . | TGTGCCATCAGTGAGTCCGGGGCTTTGGAGCAGTTCTTC | CAISESGALEQFF
TRBJ2-1 | few | TRBV6-2/TRBV6-3 | . | TGTGCCAGCAGTTACGTTCGGGGATCCTACAATGAGCAGTTCTTC | CASSYVRGSYNEQFF
TRBJ2-3 | . | TRBV10-3 | . | TGTGCCATCAGTGAGGGCCCTCTCACAGATACGCAGTATTTT | CAISEGPLTDTQYF
TRBJ2-3 | few | TRBV6-1 | . | TGTGCCAGCATAACAGGAGATAGCACAGATACGCAGTATTTT | CASITGDSTDTQYF
TRBJ1-2 | few | TRBV12-3/TRBV12-4 | . | TGTGCCAGCAGTTCCGGATACTATGGCTACACCTTC | CASSSGYYGYTF
TRBJ1-4 | many | TRBV7-9 | . | TGTGCCAGCAGCTTAGAGTTGTCGGAAGGGTTCGGAAAACTGTTTTTT | CASSLELSEGFGKLFF
TRBJ1-1 | few | TRBV12-3/TRBV12-4 | . | TGTGCCAGCAGCTCAAGGCCAGTTATGAACACTGAAGCTTTCTTT | CASSSRPVMNTEAFF
TRBJ2-5 | . | TRBV24-1 | . | TGTGCCACCAGTGATCCTAGACAACAAGAGACCCAGTACTTC | CATSDPRQQETQYF
TRBJ2-7 | . | TRBV6-5 | . | TGTGCCAGTGGACGAGACGAGCAGTACTTC | CASGRDEQYF
TRBJ1-5 | many | TRBV9 | . | TGTGCCAGCAGCGTCTCAGGGGAGAGCAATCAGCCCCAGCATTTT | CASSVSGESNQPQHF
TRBJ2-1 | few | TRBV25-1 | . | TGTGCCAGCAGTGAGGTAGGCGGGGGACAGAGCGATGAGCAGTTCTTC | CASSEVGGGQSDEQFF
TRBJ2-1 | many | TRBV6-6 | TRBD1 | TGTGCCAGCAGTAGGGACAGGGCCTACAATGAGCAGTTCTTC | CASSRDRAYNEQFF
TRBJ2-4 | . | TRBV13 | . | TGTGCCAGCAGCCCCGGACAGCTACTAGCCAAAAACATTCAGTACTTC | CASSPGQLLAKNIQYF
TRBJ1-1 | many | TRBV9 | . | TGTGCCAGCAGCGTAGGGGTGACCATCACTGAAGCTTTCTTT | CASSVGVTITEAFF
TRBJ2-7 | many | TRBV4-1 | . | TGCGCCAGCAGCCAGGCCCTTTTCAGCACCTACGAGCAGTACTTC | CASSQALFSTYEQYF
TRBJ1-2 | many | TRBV6-6 | TRBD1 | TGTGCCAGCAGTTACAGGACAGGCGTCGGCTACACCTTC | CASSYRTGVGYTF
TRBJ1-1 | many | TRBV29-1 | . | TGCAGCGTTGGAGGGGGGCTTGGAGGCACTGAAGCTTTCTTT | CSVGGGLGGTEAFF
TRBJ2-7 | many | TRBV29-1 | TRBD1 | TGCAGCCAACCTTTAGGGTGGGACAGGGGCTACGAGCAGTACTTC | CSQPLGWDRGYEQYF
TRBJ1-5 | few | TRBV15 | . | TGTGCCACCAGCCCAGACTATAGCAATCAGCCCCAGCATTTT | CATSPDYSNQPQHF
TRBJ2-5 | few | TRBV5-1 | . | TGCGCCAGCAGCTTTTTCCAAGAGACCCAGTACTTC | CASSFFQETQYF
TRBJ2-7 | many | TRBV7-2 | . | TGTGCCAGCAGCTTAGAATTTTGGGGGTTGCAATCCTACGAGCAGTACTTC | CASSLEFWGLQSYEQYF
TRBJ2-7 | . | TRBV18 | . | TGTGCCAGCTCACCGAACAGGGACGACGAGCAGTACTTC | CASSPNRDDEQYF
TRBJ1-1 | many | TRBV5-1 | TRBD1 | TGCGCCAGCAGCGCGACAGGGTACACTGAAGCTTTCTTT | CASSATGYTEAFF
TRBJ1-2 | . | TRBV20-1 | TRBD1 | TGCAGTGCTAGACCAGGGGGCCGAGGCTATGGCTACACCTTC | CSARPGGRGYGYTF
TRBJ2-5 | few | TRBV6-2/TRBV6-3 | TRBD2 | TGTGCCAGCAGTCGACTAGCGGGGTCCCGAGGGGAGACCCAGTACTTC | CASSRLAGSRGETQYF
TRBJ1-6 | . | TRBV20-1 | . | TGCAGTCCGGCTAGTGAGGGCGCGGGGTATTCACCCCTCCACTTT | CSPASEGAGYSPLHF
TRBJ1-1 | many | TRBV6-5 | . | TGTGCCAGCAGTTACTCAGGGGGGGGCCAAGAGGCTTTCTTT | CASSYSGGGQEAFF
TRBJ1-2 | many | TRBV12-3/TRBV12-4 | TRBD1 | TGTGCCAGCACCCTCCAGGGGGGACCATTCGGCTACACCTTC | CASTLQGGPFGYTF
TRBJ1-1 | . | TRBV3-1 | . | TGTGCCAGCAGCCAAGATTGGACGGGGAACACTGAAGCTTTCTTT | CASSQDWTGNTEAFF
TRBJ2-7 | . | TRBV10-3 | . | TGTGCCATCAGCCCAGGTAGTTATTCCTACGAGCAGTACTTC | CAISPGSYSYEQYF
TRBJ1-6 | . | TRBV25-1 | TRBD1 | TGTGCCAGCAATGATCCGGGACAGGGGAGCTCACCCCTCCACTTT | CASNDPGQGSSPLHF
TRBJ2-7 | . | TRBV6-6 | . | TGTGCCAGCAGTCCCCGGGACTTGTCCTACGAGCAGTACTTC | CASSPRDLSYEQYF
TRBJ2-5 | . | TRBV24-1 | TRBD2 | TGTGCCACCAGTGACCCGACTAGCGGGGGGGCAGAGACCCAGTACTTC | CATSDPTSGGAETQYF
TRBJ2-6 | . | TRBV9 | . | TGTGCCAGCAGCGTAGAGGCTTTATTCTCTGGGGCCAACGTCCTGACTTTC | CASSVEALFSGANVLTF
TRBJ1-4 | many | TRBV29-1 | TRBD1 | TGCAGCGTCAGGACAGGGTTGGATGAAAAACTGTTTTTT | CSVRTGLDEKLFF
TRBJ2-3 | many | TRBV7-7 | . | TGTGCTAGCAGCCTCTCCGGAGGTGGGGCGGATACGCAGTATTTT | CASSLSGGGADTQYF
TRBJ1-2 | . | TRBV29-1 | TRBD1 | TGCAGCGTTCGGGACAGCCGGTTGGGCTACACCTTC | CSVRDSRLGYTF
TRBJ1-6 | many | TRBV10-1 | . | TGCGCCAGCAGTGAGTCGAGTACCTTCCTCTTCACCCTCCACTTT | CASSESSTFLFTLHF
TRBJ2-1 | few | TRBV11-3 | TRBD2 | TGTGCCAGCAGCCCACTAGCGGGGGCGGCTGAGCAGTTCTTC | CASSPLAGAAEQFF